The clone carrying this T cell receptor (beta chain) is a singleton in its sample. The antigen remains undetermined. TCRdb independently ran MiXCR on the multiplex PCR reads; one entry per CDR3 protein. This sample has 14,000 or so distinct CDR3 sequences, with around 57% found just once. The data stem from a study of breast tumors, draining lymph nodes, adjacent tissues. Study-wide results and limits: Data fit most tumor T cells coming from lymph node, expanding in tumor. Tumors had less TCR diversity than lymph nodes, more than nontumor tissue.

This CDR3 contains 14 residues. Trimming took off 5 bases at V and 2 bases at J, with 9 bases between the two ends. CDR1 SNHLY and CDR2 FYNNEI come from the germline V gene. The genes are TRBV2 and TRBJ1-4, with a tentative D call TRBD1 (6 bases). The origin of this receptor is a female donor with breast cancer. Some clones in this sample may be carry-over from other donors' samples. The sample was tumor-adjacent breast tissue. For the CDR3, the DNA is TGTGCCAGCAGTAACAGGGAGACTAATGAAAAACTGTTTTTT. Protein product: CASSNRETNEKLFF.